This is a list of T cell receptor beta chains from one sample in a study of blood T cell repertoires in COVID-19. Clones were read by immunoSEQ multiplex PCR, and TCRdb kept only the in-frame ones, dropping some. The sample lists 88,000 or so clones; roughly 77% were seen once. The specimen sequenced was peripheral blood. Receptor source: a human donor in a cohort sampled during active COVID-19. Each CDR3 is given without its conserved first and last residue.

ASSQKVAVDYSNQPQH	TRBV2	TRBJ1-5
ASSAPRATGQGIAYEQY	TRBV5-1	TRBJ2-7
ASGGPSSNQPQH	TRBV10-1	TRBJ1-5
ASSRGDGAGTDTQY	TRBV27	TRBJ2-3
ASSMAGGGTDTQY	TRBV19	TRBJ2-3
ASTQTGSQPQH	TRBV7-9	TRBJ1-5
ASSLGSGGSYEQY	TRBV13	TRBJ2-7
ASRLLADSYEQY	TRBV7-9	TRBJ2-7
ASSMGDRGSRGNQPQH	TRBV19	TRBJ1-5
ASSLVGDSALSEQF	TRBV5-1	TRBJ2-1
ASSPVAGGTGELF	TRBV7-3	TRBJ2-2
ASSLGTDGNTIY	TRBV19	TRBJ1-3
ATLPGFSSGNQPQH	TRBV28	TRBJ1-5
ASSKEVVLATSGNEQF	TRBV21-1	TRBJ2-1
ASSQDFWTGNYEQY	TRBV4-3	TRBJ2-7
ASSPTSGQETQY	TRBV10-1	TRBJ2-5
ASSLGIFETEAF	TRBV7-9	TRBJ1-1
ASSLRLAGASDEQY	TRBV5-4	TRBJ2-7